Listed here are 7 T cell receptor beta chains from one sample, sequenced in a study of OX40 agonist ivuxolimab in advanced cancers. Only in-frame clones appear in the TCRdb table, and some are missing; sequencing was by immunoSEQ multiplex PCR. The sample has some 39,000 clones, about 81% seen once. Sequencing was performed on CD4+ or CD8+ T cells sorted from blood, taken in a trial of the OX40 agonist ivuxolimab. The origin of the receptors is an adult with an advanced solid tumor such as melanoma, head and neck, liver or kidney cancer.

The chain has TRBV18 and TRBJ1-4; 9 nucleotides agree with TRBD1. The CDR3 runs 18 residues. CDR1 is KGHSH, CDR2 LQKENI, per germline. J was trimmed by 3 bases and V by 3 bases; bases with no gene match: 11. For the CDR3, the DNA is TGTGCCAGCTCACCGACCCTGACAGGGGGGAAGGCTAATGAAAAACTGTTTTTT. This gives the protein CASSPTLTGGKANEKLFF.

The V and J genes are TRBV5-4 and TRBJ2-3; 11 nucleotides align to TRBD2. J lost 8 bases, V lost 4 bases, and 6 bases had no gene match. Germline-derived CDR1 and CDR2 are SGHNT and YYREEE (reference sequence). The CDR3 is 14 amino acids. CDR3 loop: CASSLAGGQSTQYF. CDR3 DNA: TGTGCCAGCAGCCTAGCGGGAGGCCAAAGTACGCAGTATTTT.

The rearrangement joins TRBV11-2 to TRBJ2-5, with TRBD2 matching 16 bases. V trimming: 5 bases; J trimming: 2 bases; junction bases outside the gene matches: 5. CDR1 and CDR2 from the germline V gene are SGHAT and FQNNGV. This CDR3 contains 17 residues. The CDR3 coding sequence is TGTGCCAGCAGCCCCCCGGGACTAGCGGGGGGGCAAGAGACCCAGTACTTC. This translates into CASSPPGLAGGQETQYF.

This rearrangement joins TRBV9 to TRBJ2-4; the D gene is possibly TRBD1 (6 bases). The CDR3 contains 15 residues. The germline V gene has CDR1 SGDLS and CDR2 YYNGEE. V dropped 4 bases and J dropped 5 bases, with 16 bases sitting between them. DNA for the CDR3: TGTGCCAGCAGCACAGACCCGGGACAACAAAACATTCAGTACTTC. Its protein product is CASSTDPGQQNIQYF.

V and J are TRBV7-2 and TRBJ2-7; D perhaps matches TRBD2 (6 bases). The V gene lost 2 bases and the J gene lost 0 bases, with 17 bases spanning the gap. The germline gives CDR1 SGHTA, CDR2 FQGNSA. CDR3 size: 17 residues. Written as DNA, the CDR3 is TGTGCCAGCAGCTTATACCGTGATCCGACTAGCTCCTACGAGCAGTACTTC. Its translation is CASSLYRDPTSSYEQYF.

The CDR3: CASSVEGASGGRTDTQYF. For the CDR3, the DNA is TGTGCCAGCAGCGTAGAGGGGGCTAGCGGGGGCCGCACAGATACGCAGTATTTT. V usage is TRBV9 and J usage is TRBJ2-3, with 10 positions matching TRBD2. The CDR3 covers 18 residues. In germline, CDR1 is SGDLS, CDR2 YYNGEE. J was trimmed by 1 base and V by 0 bases; bases with no gene match: 8.

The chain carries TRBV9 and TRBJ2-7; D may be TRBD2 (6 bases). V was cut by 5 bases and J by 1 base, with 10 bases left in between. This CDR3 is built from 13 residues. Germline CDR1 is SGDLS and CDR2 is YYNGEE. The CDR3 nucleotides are TGTGCCAGCAGTCGACTAGATTCCTACGAGCAGTACTTC. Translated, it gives CASSRLDSYEQYF.